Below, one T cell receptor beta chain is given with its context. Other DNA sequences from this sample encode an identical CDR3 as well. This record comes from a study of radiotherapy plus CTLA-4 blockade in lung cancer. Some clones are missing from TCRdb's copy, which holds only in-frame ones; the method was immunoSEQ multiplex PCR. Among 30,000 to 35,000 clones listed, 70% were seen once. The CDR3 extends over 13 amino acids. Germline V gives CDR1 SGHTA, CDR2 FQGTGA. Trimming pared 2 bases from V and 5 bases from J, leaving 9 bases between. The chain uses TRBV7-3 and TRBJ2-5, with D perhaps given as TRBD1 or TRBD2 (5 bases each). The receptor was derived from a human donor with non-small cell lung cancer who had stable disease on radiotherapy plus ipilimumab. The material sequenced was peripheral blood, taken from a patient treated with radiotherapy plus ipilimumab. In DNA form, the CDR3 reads TGTGCCAGCAGCTTAGGGGGTTGGGAGACCCAGTACTTC. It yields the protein CASSLGGWETQYF.